The entry below gives a single T cell receptor beta chain sequence along with its context. The antigen remains undetermined. Assay: immunoSEQ multiplex PCR; the TCRdb copy retains only in-frame clones and omits some. Altogether tens of thousands of clones are present, approximately 90% being singletons, with the ten largest covering 8.3%. The sample belongs to a study of PD-L1 blockade in urothelial cancer. Overall study context: Patients went on atezolizumab in about 2014, receiving 1,200 mg intravenously every 3 weeks. Overall study results and limits: Stronger expansion of tumor-associated clones in blood at 3 weeks distinguished durable-benefit patients.

CDR3 size: 15 residues. Germline V gene lookup returns CDR1 LGHNA and CDR2 YNFKEQ. With 4 bases removed from V and 0 bases from J, the gap between germline ends came to 10 bases. The gene calls are TRBV4-2 and TRBJ1-3; D is undetermined. This receptor was obtained from an older man with urothelial cancer. The sample was PBMCs, taken around atezolizumab (anti-PD-L1) treatment. This CDR3 is CASSPDKNSGNTIYF. CDR3 bases: TGTGCCAGCAGCCCCGACAAGAACTCTGGAAACACCATATATTTT.